This T cell receptor beta chain is drawn from a study of control samples from healthy donors and cancer patients. Sequenced by immunoSEQ multiplex PCR; TCRdb stores in-frame clones only, minus some. In the table there are more than 85,000 clones, approximately 88% of which are singletons. This clonotype was sampled from a woman aged 60 to 75 with lung cancer. The sample comprised PBMCs.

The CDR3 bases are TGTGCCAGCAGCTTAAATACTGAAGAGACCCAGTACTTC. Translating gives CASSLNTEETQYF. The V call is TRBV11-3, the J call TRBJ2-5; the D is unclear. V lost 2 bases, J lost 3 bases, and 7 bases lay in between. The CDR3 runs 13 residues. CDR1 is SGHNT, CDR2 YENEEA, per germline.